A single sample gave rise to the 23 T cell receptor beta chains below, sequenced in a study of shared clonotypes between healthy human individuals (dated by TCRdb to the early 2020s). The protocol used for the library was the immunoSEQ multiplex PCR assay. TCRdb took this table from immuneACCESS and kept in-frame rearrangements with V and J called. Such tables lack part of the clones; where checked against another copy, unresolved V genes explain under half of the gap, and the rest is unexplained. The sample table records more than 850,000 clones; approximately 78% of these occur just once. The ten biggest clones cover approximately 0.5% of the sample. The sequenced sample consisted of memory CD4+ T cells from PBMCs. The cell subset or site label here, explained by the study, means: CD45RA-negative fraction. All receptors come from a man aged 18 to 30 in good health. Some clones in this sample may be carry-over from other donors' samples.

The CDR3 sequence is CASSQESGRGLDQPQHF. CDR3 bases: TGCGCCAGCAGCCAAGAGTCTGGCAGGGGGTTGGATCAGCCCCAGCATTTT. The chain employs TRBV4-1 and TRBJ1-5, with 7 bases identical to TRBD1. The CDR3 contains 17 residues. CDR1 and CDR2 from the germline V gene are MGHRA and YSYEKL. V lost 0 bases to trimming and J lost 5 bases; unmatched junction nucleotides: 10.

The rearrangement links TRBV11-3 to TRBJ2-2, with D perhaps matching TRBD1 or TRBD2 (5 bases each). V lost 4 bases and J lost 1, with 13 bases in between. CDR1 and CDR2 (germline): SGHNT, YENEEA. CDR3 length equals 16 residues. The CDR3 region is CASSSIRGRNTGELFF. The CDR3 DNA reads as TGTGCCAGCAGCTCTATACGGGGACGGAACACCGGGGAGCTGTTTTTT.

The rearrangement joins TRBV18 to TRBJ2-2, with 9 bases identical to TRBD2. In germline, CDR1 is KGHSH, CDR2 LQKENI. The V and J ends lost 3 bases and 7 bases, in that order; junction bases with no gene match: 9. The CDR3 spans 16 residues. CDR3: CASSPPTSGRSGELFF. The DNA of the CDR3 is TGTGCCAGCTCACCTCCAACCAGCGGGAGGAGCGGGGAGCTGTTTTTT.

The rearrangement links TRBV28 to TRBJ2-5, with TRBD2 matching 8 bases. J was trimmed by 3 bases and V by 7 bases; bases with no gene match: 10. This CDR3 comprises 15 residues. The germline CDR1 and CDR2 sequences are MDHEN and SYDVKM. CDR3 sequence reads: CASTTPSTSEETQYF. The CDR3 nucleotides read TGTGCCAGCACCACACCTTCGACTAGCGAAGAGACCCAGTACTTC.

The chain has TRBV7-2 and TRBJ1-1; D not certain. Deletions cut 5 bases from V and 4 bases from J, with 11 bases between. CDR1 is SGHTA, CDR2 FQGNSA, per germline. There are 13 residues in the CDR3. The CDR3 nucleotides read TGTGCCAGCAGCCCAACGAGGTTCACTGAAGCTTTCTTT. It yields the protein CASSPTRFTEAFF. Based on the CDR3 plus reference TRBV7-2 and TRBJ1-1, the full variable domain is GAGVSQSPSNKVTEKGKDVELRCDPISGHTALYWYRQSLGQGLEFLIYFQGNSAPDKSGLPSDRFSAERTGGSVSTLTIQRTQQEDSAVYLCASSPTRFTEAFFGQGTRLTVV.

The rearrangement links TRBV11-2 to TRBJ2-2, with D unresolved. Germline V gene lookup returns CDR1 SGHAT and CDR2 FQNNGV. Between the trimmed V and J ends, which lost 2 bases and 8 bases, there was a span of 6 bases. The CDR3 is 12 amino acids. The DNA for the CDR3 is TGTGCCAGCAGCTTAAGCCGGGGGGAGCTGTTTTTT. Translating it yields CASSLSRGELFF.

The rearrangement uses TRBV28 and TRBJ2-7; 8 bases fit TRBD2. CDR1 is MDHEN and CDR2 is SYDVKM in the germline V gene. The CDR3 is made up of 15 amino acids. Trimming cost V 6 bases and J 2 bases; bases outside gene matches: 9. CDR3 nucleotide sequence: TGTGCCAGCAGGCCCGGGGGGGGTAACACCTACGAGCAGTACTTC. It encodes CASRPGGGNTYEQYF.

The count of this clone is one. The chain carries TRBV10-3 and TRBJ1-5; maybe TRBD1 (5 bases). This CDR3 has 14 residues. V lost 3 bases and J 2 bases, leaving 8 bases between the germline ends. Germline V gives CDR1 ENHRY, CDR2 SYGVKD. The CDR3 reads CAISDGGRNQPQHF. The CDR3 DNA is TGTGCCATCAGTGATGGGGGTCGCAATCAGCCCCAGCATTTT.

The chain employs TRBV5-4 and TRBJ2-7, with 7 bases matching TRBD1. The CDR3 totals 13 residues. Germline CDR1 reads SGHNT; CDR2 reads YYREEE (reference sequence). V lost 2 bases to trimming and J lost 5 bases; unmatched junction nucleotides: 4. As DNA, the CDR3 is TGTGCCAGCAGCTTCCCACAGGGGAACGAGCAGTACTTC. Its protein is CASSFPQGNEQYF.

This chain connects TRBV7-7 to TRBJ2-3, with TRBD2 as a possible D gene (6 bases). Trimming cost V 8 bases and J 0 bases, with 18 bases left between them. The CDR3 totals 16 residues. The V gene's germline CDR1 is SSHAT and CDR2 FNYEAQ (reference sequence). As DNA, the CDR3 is TGTGCCAGCGCCCCCCTTAGCGGAGGGAGCACAGATACGCAGTATTTT. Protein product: CASAPLSGGSTDTQYF.

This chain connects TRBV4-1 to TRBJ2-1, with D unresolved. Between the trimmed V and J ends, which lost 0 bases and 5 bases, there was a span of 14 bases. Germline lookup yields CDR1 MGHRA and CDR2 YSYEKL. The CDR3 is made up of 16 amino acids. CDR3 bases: TGCGCCAGCAGCCAAGAAGGGTGGCTAGTTCACAATGAGCAGTTCTTC. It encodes CASSQEGWLVHNEQFF.

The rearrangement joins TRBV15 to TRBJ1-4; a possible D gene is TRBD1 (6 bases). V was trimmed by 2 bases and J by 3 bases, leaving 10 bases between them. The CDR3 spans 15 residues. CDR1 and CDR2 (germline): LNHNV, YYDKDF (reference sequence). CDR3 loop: CATSRRQASNEKLFF. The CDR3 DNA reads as TGTGCCACCAGCAGACGACAGGCTTCTAATGAAAAACTGTTTTTT.

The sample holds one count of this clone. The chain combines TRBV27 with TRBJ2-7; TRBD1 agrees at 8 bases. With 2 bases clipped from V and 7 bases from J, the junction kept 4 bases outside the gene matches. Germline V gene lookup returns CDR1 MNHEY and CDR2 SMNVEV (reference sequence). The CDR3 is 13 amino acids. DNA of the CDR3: TGTGCCAGCAGTTTAAACAGGGGGTATGAGCAGTACTTC. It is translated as CASSLNRGYEQYF.

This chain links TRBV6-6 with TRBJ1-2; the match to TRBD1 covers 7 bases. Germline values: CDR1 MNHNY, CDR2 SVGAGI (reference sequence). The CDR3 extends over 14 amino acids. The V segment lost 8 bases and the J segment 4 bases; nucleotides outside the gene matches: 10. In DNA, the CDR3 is TGTGCCAGCGGCAGAAGACAGGGCGCCTATGGCTACACCTTC. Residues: CASGRRQGAYGYTF.

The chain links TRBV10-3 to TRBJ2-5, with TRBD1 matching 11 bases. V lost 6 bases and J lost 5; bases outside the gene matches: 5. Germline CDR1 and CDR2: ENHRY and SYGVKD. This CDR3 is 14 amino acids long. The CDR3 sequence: CAISKGQGAETQYF. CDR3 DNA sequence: TGTGCCATCAGCAAAGGACAGGGGGCTGAGACCCAGTACTTC.

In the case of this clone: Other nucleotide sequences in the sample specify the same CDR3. CDR3 DNA sequence: TGTGCCAGCAGTGGACGGGGCGGCTATGGCTACACCTTC. Translated: CASSGRGGYGYTF. The rearrangement uses TRBV6-1 and TRBJ1-2, with TRBD1 as a possible D gene (5 bases). Trimming shortened V by 4 bases and J by 4 bases, and 10 bases separated the two germline ends. This CDR3 region has 13 residues. The germline CDR1 and CDR2 sequences are MNHNS and SASEGT.

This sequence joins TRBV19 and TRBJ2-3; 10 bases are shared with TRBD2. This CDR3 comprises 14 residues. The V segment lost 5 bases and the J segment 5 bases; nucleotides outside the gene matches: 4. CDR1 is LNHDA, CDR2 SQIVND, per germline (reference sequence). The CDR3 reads CASSLAGVRDTQYF. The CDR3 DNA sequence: TGTGCCAGTAGTCTAGCGGGAGTACGAGATACGCAGTATTTT.

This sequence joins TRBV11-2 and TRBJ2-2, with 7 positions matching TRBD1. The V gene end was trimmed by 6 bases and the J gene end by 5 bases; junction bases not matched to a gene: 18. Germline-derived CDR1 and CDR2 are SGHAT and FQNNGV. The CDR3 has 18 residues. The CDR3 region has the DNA TGTGCCAGCAGACTATCAAGGATGAGACAGGGCTTTACCGGGGAGCTGTTTTTT. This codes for CASRLSRMRQGFTGELFF.

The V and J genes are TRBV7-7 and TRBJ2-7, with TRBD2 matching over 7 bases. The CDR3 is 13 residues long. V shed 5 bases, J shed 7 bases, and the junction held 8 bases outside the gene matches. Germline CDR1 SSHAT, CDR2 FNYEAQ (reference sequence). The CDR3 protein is CASSPGSGGEQYF. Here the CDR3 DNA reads TGTGCCAGCAGCCCGGGGTCCGGGGGGGAGCAGTACTTC.

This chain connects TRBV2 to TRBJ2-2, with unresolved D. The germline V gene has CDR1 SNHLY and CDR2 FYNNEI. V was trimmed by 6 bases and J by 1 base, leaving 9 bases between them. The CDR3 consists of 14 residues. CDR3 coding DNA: TGTGCCAGCAGACAAAGACAGAACACCGGGGAGCTGTTTTTT. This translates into CASRQRQNTGELFF.

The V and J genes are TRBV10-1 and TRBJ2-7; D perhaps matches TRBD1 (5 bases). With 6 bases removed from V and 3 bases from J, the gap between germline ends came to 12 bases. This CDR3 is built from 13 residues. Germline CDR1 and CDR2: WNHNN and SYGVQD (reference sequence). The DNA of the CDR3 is TGCGCCAGCAGCCCAGGGCTCAACTACGAGCAGTACTTC. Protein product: CASSPGLNYEQYF.

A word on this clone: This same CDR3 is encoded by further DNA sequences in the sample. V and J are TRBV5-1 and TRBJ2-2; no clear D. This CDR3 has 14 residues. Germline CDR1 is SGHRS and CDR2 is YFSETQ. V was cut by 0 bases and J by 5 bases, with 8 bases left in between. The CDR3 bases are TGCGCCAGCAGCTTGGCCTCAGGAACCGGGGAGCTGTTTTTT. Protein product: CASSLASGTGELFF.

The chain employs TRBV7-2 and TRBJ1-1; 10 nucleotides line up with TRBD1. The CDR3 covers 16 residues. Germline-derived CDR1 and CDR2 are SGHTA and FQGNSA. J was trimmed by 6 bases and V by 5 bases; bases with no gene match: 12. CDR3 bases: TGTGCCAGCAGCCGTCGACAGGGGGCGTCGAGAGCTGAAGCTTTCTTT. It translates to CASSRRQGASRAEAFF.